The clone carrying this T cell receptor beta chain was detected only once. The sample is drawn from a study of blood T cell repertoires in COVID-19. Study summary: Sites in the United States, Italy and Spain provided acute and convalescent COVID-19 samples.

Patients in Seattle were enrolled during active infection, then followed longitudinally. With V trimmed by 6 bases and J by 3 bases, 5 bases remained unmatched. This CDR3 is 13 amino acids long. Authors' data handling: Researchers report that nucleated cell counts were estimated from reference gene primer amplification. Profiling relied on immunoSEQ multiplex PCR, and the TCRdb table lists in-frame clones only, not all of them. V and J calls plus clone size are reproduced from that table; the DNA served to infer D and trimming. The top ten hold roughly 5.3% of the sample, which has roughly 160,000 clones, just over 90% seen once.

The TCR originated in a man between 18 and 35 years old with COVID-19, enrolled during active disease. The rearrangement links TRBV12-3 or TRBV12-4 to TRBJ2-7; TRBD1 matches at 7 bases. Sequenced input: peripheral blood. CDR3 coding DNA: TGTGCCAGCAGGAGACAGGGTCTCTACGAGCAGTACTTC. This encodes CASRRQGLYEQYF.